This record looks at one TCR beta chain sequence and its context. It has no known antigen specificity. Base quality data are lacking; no much larger clone is found one base away. The CDR3 regions of human TCRbeta chains were analyzed by immunosequencing. For the original study's pipeline: TCRs in the repertoires were matched against a reference library of SARS-CoV-2-specific TCRs that had been generated with the MIRA antigen-specificity platform. Breadth was defined as the fraction of unique TCRs that were SARS-CoV-2-associated. Depth was defined as the fraction of total T cells that were SARS-CoV-2-associated. Using the MIRA data, each spike-specific TCR was mapped to the spike region that the TCR reacts to and placed in a CD4 or CD8 class. Log10-transformed breadth and depth values were compared by one-way ANOVA with Sidak's multiple comparisons tests. TCRdb limited this immuneACCESS table to in-frame rearrangements with V and J called. A share of clones is missing; checked studies link under half to unresolved V genes, and the rest is unexplained. V and J calls and clone size are those listed in that table; D and trimming were worked out from the DNA. The sample table contains about 140,000 clones; only one count was recorded for around nine tenths of them. The ten top clones hold around 5.1% of the sample.

This sample was included in a study of T cell responses to AZD1222 COVID-19 vaccine (dated by TCRdb to the early 2020s). Study-wide context: AZD1222 recipients with second doses at about 4 weeks or about 12 weeks were pooled, because spike-specific TCR depth and breadth did not differ between schedules. A total of 233 trial participants underwent TCR sequencing, of whom roughly 210 received two doses of AZD1222 and 26 received two doses of the MenACWY control vaccine. Trial participants were enrolled by age into 18-55, 56-69 and 70-plus year subgroups, with about 150, 28 and 57 TCR-sequenced participants respectively.

Sample time point, as interpreted from the label and publication: baseline before first vaccination. Vaccinee samples came from UK trials COV001 and COV002, including a single-blind randomized controlled phase 2/3 trial of AZD1222 (ChAdOx1 nCoV-19) in healthy adults. Trial participant PBMC samples were collected at day 0 and day 28 after the second dose for TCRbeta chain sequencing. Compared with germline, V lacks 4 bases and J lacks 10 bases; bases without a gene match: 7. The CDR3 contains 13 residues, cysteine and phenylalanine counted. The read is trimmed to its CDR3 DNA, 39 bases read in frame from base 1. Sequences LGHDT (CDR1) and YNNKEL (CDR2) are obtained from the germline V gene (reference sequence). Broader findings and caveats from the paper: The 56-69-year group was small, and its depth increase did not reach significance, likely because of low power. Participants were mostly white British and included more females than males, and it was suggested by the authors that clonal diversity may have been underestimated. The vaccine-associated CD4 TCRs covered the entire spike protein, and the dominant responses fell in regions 160-218 and 743-854. After two AZD1222 doses, both the breadth and the depth of spike-specific TCRs were significantly higher than at day 0 and than in MenACWY recipients. Conclusions about previously exposed vaccinees are limited, since just six AZD1222 recipients were seropositive for SARS-CoV-2 at baseline. Because no day 14 peak-response samples were available, repertoires were characterized only after the peak T cell response. Nearly half of unique spike-specific TCRs reportedly recognized epitopes outside regions mutated in the B.1.351 and B.1.1.7 variants.

This TCR came from an adult in good health. This chain is built from TRBV3-1 (or the pseudogene TRBV3-2) and TRBJ2-1, and 7 bases in between align with TRBD2. The material sequenced was peripheral blood, taken on day 0 of AZD1222 vaccination. In nucleotide form, the sequence is TGTGCCAGCAGCCTCCTAGCGGAGAGAGAGCAGTTCTTC. Its product reads: CASSLLAEREQFF.